The clone carrying this T cell receptor (beta chain) was counted ten times or more. The antigen remains unidentified. One entry per CDR3 protein results from TCRdb running MiXCR on the 5' RACE reads. The sample holds fewer than 650,000 distinct CDR3 sequences, about 22% seen once. The source of the sample is a study of T-cell memory formation after mild COVID-19. In the study overall: TCR clusters were largely donor specific.

Study results and caveats: Memory cells collected pre-infection included some clones that later responded, suggesting cross-reactive memory joined. Chiefly within CM and EM were the contracting CD4+ clones; CD8+ ones were within EMRA.

The sequence was obtained from an adult woman who had mild COVID-19 (a few samples of this study predate the infection). Cell type and time point are not known. What was sequenced was PBMCs or a T cell subset sorted from them (not recorded which).

CDR3 sequence: CASSLRDRDSDTQYF. The CDR3 coding sequence is TGTGCCAGCAGTTTAAGGGACAGGGATTCAGATACGCAGTATTTT. The J gene is TRBJ2-3, the V gene TRBV12-3 or TRBV12-4; 9 positions match TRBD1. V dropped 2 bases and J dropped 4; count of bases not matched to a gene: 4. The CDR3 has 15 amino acids.